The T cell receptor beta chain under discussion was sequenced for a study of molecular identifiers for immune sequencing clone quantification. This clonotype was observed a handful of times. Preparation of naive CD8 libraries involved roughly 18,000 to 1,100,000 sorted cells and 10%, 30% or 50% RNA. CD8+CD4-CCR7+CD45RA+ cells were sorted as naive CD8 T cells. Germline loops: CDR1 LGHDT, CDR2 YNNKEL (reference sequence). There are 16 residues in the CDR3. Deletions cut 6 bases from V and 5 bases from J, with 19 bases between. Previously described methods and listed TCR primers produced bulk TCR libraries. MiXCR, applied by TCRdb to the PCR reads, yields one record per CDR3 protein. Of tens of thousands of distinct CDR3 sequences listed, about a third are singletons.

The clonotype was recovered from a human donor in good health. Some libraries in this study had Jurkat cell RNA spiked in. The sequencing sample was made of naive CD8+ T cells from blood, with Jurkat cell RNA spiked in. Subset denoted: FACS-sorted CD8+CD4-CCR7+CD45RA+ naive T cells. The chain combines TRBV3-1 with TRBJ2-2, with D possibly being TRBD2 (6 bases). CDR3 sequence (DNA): TGTGCCAGCAGGCAAATGCGGGACCCAATAACCGGGGAGCTGTTTTTT. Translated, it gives CASRQMRDPITGELFF.